This record covers a single T cell receptor (beta chain). The target antigen is unknown. Data came from immunoSEQ multiplex PCR; TCRdb stores just in-frame clones and leaves some out. Found here are about 58,000 clones, around 84% of them singletons; the top ten hold approximately 2%. The record originates from a study of lymphopenia after photon versus proton radiotherapy. Whole-study findings and limits: In patients who died, overall survival fell as post-nadir TCR diversity dropped more.

The CDR3 is made up of 19 amino acids. This clonotype was obtained from a man between 60 and 75 years old with pancreatic cancer. V usage is TRBV21-1 and J usage is TRBJ1-5; the table's D call TRBD1 went unverified against the DNA. TRBV21-1 is a recognized pseudogene. Sequencing was performed on peripheral blood, taken from a patient treated with proton-based radiotherapy. CDR3 coding DNA: TGTGCCAGCCTTCTCCAAGGACAGGGTTGTCCTTATAGCAATCAGCCCCAGCATTTT. This sequence encodes CASLLQGQGCPYSNQPQHF.